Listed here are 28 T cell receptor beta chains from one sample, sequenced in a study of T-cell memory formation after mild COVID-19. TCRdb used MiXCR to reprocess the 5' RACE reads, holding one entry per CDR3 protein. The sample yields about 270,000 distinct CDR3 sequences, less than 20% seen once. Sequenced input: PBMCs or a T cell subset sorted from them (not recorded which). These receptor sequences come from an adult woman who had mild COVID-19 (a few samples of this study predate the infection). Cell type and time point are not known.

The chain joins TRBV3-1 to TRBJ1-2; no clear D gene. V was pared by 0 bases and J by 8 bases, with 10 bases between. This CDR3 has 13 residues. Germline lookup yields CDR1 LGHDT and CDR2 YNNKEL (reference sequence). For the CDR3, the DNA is TGTGCCAGCAGCCAAGATATCAGAAGGGGCTACACCTTC. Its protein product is CASSQDIRRGYTF.

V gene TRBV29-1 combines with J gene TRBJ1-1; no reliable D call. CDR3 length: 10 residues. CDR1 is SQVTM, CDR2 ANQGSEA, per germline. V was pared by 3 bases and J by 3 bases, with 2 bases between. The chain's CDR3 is CSVDHTEAFF. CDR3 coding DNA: TGCAGCGTTGACCACACTGAAGCTTTCTTT.

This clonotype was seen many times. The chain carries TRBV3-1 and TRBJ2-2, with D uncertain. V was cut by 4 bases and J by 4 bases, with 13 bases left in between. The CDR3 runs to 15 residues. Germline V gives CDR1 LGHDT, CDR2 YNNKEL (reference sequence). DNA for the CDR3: TGTGCCAGCAGCCCTACGAGTTTGGGCACCGGGGAGCTGTTTTTT. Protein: CASSPTSLGTGELFF.

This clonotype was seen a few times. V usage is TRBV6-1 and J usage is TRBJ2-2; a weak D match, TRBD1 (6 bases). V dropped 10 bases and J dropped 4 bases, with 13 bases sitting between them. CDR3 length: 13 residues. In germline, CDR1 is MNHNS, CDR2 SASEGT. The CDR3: CATTGTSTGELFF. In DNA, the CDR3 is TGTGCCACCACCGGGACAAGCACCGGGGAGCTGTTTTTT.

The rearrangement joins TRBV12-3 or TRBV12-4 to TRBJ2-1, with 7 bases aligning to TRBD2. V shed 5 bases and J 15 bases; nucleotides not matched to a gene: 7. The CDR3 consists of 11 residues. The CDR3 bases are TGTGCCAGCAGTCTAGGACTAGGTGTGTTCTTC. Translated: CASSLGLGVFF.

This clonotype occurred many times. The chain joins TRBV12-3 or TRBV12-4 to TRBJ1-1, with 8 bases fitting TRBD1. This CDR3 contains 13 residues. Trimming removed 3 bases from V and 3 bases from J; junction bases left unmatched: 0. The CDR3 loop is CASSLTGDTEAFF. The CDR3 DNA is TGTGCCAGCAGTTTGACAGGGGACACTGAAGCTTTCTTT.

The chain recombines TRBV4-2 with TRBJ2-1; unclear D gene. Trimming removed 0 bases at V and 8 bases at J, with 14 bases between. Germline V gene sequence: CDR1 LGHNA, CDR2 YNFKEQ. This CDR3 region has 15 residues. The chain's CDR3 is CASSQDLSRRYEQFF. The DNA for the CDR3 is TGTGCCAGCAGCCAAGATCTATCCCGTAGGTATGAGCAGTTCTTC.

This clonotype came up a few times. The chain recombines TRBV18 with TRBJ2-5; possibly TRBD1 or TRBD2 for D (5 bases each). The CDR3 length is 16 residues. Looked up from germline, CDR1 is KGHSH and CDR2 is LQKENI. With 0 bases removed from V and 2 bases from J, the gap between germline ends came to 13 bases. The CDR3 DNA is TGTGCCAGCTCACCACCGTCATCCGGGGCGCAAGAGACCCAGTACTTC. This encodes CASSPPSSGAQETQYF.

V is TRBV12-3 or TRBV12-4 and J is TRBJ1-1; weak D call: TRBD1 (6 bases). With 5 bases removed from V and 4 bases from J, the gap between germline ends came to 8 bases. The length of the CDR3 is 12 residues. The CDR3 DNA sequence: TGTGCCAGCAGTATGACAGGCACTGAAGCTTTCTTT. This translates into CASSMTGTEAFF.

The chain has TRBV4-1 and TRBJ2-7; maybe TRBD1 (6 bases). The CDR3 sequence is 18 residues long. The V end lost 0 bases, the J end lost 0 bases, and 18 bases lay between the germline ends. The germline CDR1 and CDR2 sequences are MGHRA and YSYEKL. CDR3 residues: CASSQDSANTGNSYEQYF. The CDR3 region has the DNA TGCGCCAGCAGCCAAGATTCGGCAAACACAGGGAACTCCTACGAGCAGTACTTC.

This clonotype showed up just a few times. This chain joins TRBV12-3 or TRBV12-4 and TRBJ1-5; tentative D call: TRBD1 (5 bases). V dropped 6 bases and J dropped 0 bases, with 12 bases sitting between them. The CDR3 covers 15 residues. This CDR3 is CASSAGTDSNQPQHF. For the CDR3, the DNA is TGTGCCAGCAGCGCCGGGACTGATAGCAATCAGCCCCAGCATTTT.

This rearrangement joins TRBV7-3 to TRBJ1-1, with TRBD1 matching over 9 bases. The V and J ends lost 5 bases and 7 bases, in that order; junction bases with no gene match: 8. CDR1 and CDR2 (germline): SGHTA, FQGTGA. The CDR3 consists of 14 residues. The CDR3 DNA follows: TGTGCCAGCAGCCAAACCCCGGGACAGGGTGAAGCTTTCTTT. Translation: CASSQTPGQGEAFF.

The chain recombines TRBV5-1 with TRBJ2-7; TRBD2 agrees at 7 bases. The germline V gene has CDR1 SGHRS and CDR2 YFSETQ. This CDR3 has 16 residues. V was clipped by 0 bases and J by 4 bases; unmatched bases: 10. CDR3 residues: CASSLGASGRLYEQYF. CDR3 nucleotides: TGCGCCAGCAGCTTGGGGGCTAGCGGACGCTTATACGAGCAGTACTTC.

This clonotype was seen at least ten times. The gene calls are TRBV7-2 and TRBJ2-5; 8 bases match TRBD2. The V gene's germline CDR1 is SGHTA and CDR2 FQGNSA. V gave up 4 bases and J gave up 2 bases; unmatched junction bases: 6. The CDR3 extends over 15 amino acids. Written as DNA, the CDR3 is TGTGCCAGCAGCTCGGGCTTAGCGGGGCAAGAGACCCAGTACTTC. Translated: CASSSGLAGQETQYF.

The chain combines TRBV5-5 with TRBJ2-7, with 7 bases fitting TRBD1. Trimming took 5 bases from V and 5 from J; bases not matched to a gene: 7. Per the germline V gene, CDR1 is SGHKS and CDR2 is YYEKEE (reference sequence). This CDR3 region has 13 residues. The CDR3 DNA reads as TGTGCCAGCAGGGTCGGACAGGAAAACGAGCAGTACTTC. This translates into CASRVGQENEQYF.

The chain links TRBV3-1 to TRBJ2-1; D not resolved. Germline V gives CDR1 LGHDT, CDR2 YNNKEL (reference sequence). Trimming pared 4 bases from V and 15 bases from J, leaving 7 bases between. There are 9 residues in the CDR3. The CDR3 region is CASSPPPFF. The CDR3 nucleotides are TGTGCCAGCAGCCCACCTCCGTTCTTC.

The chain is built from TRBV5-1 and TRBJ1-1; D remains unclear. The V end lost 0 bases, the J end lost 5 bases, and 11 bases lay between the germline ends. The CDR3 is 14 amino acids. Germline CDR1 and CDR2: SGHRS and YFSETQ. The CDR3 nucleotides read TGCGCCAGCAGCTTGGACAGCAGTAGGACTGAAGCTTTCTTT. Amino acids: CASSLDSSRTEAFF. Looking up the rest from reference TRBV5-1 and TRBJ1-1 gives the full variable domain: KAGVTQTPRYLIKTRGQQVTLSCSPISGHRSVSWYQQTPGQGLQFLFEYFSETQRNKGNFPGRFSGRQFSNSRSEMNVSTLELGDSALYLCASSLDSSRTEAFFGQGTRLTVV.

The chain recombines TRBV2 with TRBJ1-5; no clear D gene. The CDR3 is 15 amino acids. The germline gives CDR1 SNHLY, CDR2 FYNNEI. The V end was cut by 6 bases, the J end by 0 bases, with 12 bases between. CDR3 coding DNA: TGTGCCAGCAGGGATCCGGGTTATAGCAATCAGCCCCAGCATTTT. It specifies CASRDPGYSNQPQHF.

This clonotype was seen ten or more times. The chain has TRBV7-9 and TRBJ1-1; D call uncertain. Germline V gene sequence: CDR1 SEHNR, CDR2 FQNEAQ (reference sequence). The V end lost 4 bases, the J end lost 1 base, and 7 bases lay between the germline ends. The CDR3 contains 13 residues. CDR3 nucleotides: TGTGCCAGCAGCTATCAAGGGAACACTGAAGCTTTCTTT. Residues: CASSYQGNTEAFF. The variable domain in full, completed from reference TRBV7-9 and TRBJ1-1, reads DTGVSQNPRHKITKRGQNVTFRCDPISEHNRLYWYRQTLGQGPEFLTYFQNEAQLEKSRLLSDRFSAERPKGSFSTLEIQRTEQGDSAMYLCASSYQGNTEAFFGQGTRLTVV.

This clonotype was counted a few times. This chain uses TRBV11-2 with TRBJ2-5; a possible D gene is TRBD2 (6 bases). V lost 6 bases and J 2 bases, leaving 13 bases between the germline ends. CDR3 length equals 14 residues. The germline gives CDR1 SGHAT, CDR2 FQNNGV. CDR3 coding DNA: TGTGCCAGCAGATCTGGGGCGGGGCAAGAGACCCAGTACTTC. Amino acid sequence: CASRSGAGQETQYF.

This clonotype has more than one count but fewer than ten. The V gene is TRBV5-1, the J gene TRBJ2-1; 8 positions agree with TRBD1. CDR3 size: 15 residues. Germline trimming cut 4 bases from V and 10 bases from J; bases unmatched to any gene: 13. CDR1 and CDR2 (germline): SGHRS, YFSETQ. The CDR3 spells CASSGGQGSIGEQFF. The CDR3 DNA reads TGCGCCAGCAGCGGAGGACAGGGCAGTATTGGGGAGCAGTTCTTC.

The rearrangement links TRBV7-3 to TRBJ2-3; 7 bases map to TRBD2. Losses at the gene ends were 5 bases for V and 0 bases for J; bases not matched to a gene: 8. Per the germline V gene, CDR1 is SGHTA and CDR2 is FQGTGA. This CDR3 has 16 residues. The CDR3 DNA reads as TGTGCCAGCAGCAGTAGCGGGCGCACTAGCACAGATACGCAGTATTTT. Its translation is CASSSSGRTSTDTQYF.

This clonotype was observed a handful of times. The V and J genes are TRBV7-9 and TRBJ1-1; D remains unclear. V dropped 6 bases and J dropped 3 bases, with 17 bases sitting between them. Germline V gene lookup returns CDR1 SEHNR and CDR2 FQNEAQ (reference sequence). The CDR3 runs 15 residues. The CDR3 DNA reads TGTGCCAGCAGTGATCGCCTCCGGCAGGACACTGAAGCTTTCTTT. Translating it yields CASSDRLRQDTEAFF.

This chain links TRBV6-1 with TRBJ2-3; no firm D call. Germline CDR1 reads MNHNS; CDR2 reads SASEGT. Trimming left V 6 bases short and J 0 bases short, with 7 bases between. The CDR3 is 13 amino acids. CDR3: CASSLKSTDTQYF. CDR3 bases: TGTGCCAGCAGCCTCAAAAGCACAGATACGCAGTATTTT.

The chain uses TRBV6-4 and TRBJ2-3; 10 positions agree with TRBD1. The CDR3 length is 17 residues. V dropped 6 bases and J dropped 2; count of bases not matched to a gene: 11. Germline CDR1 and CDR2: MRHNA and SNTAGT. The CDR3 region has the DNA TGTGCCAGCAGACCTTGGACAGGGGGGTTGTTCACAGATACGCAGTATTTT. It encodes CASRPWTGGLFTDTQYF.

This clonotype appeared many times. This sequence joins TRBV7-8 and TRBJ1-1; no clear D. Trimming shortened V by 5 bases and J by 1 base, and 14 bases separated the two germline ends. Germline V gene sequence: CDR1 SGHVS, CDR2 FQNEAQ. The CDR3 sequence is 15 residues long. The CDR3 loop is CASSPPTGWNTEAFF. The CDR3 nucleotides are TGTGCCAGCAGCCCACCCACGGGGTGGAACACTGAAGCTTTCTTT.

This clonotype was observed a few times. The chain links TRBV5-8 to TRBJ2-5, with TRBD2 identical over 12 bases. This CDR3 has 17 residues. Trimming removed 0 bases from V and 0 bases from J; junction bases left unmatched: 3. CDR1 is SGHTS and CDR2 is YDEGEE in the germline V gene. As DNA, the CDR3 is TGTGCCAGCAGCTTGGCTAGGACTAGCGGGAACCAAGAGACCCAGTACTTC. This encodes CASSLARTSGNQETQYF.

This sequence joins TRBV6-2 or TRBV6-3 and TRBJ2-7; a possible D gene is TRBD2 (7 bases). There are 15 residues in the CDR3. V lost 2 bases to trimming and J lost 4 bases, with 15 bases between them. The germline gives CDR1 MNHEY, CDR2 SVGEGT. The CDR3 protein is CASSYGTGGPYEQYF. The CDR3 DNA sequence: TGTGCCAGCAGTTACGGTACGGGGGGCCCTTACGAGCAGTACTTC.